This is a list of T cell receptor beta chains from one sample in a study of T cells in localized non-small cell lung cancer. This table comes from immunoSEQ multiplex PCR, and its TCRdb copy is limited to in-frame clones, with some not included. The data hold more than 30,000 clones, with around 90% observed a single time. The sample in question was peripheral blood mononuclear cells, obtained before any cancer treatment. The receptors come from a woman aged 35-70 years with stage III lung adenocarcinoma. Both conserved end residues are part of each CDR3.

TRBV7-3,CASSLDTGELFF
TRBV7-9,CASSLAGQGTYEQYF
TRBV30,CAWSGGGNYEQYF
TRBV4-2,CASSPREEGYSNQPQHF
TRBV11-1,CASSFGQNNSPLHF
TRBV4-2,CASSQDWALADNEQFF
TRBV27,CASSFAPQKELFF
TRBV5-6,CASSDQAPGQYF
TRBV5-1,CASSLETGGMNTEAFF
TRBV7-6,CASSPQETQYF
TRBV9,CASSAHPGQGNYNEQFF
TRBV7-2,CASSLNPGTGVSGYTF
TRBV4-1,CASSPGFSKGETQYF
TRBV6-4,CASSPLAGGADTQYF
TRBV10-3,CAISERLAGYTDTQYF
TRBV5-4,CASSWGRGSYEQYF
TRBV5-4,CASRRTGVYGYTF
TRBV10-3,CAIRHRDRGNGYEQYF
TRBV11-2,CASSSTGDSNQPQHF
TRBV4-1,CASSQLAGYPGNTIYF
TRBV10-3,CAIKGTSGTYNEQFF
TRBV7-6,CASSKGGPQETQYF
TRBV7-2,CASSLAGKDTGELFF
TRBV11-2,CASSSGQGAGETQYF